This T cell receptor (beta chain) was recorded in a study of cytomegalovirus exposure and HLA in healthy donors. Primers included in the PCR were 60 Vbeta and 13 Jbeta primers. Assay: immunoSEQ multiplex PCR; the TCRdb copy retains only in-frame clones and omits some. The data hold 150,000 to 200,000 clones, with around 85% observed a single time. V lost 1 base and J lost 4, with 17 bases in between. Germline V gene data show CDR1 as SGDLS and CDR2 as YYNGEE. The CDR3 totals 16 residues. This TCR derives from a man between 18 and 35 years old in good health and CMV-seronegative. V and J are TRBV9 and TRBJ1-2, with a possible D match to TRBD1 (5 bases). Sequencing was carried out using PBMCs. The CDR3 sequence: CASSVLDARGSYGYTF. For the CDR3, the DNA is TGTGCCAGCAGCGTATTAGACGCTAGGGGCAGCTATGGCTACACCTTC.